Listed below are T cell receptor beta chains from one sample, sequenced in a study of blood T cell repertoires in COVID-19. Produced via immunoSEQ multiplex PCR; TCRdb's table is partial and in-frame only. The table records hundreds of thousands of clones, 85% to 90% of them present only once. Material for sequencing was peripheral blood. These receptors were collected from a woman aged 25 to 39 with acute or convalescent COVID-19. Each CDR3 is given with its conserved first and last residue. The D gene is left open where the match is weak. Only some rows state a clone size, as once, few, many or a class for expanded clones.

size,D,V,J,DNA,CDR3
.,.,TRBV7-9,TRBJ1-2,TGTGCCAGCAGCTTAGGCGATTATGGCTACACCTTC,CASSLGDYGYTF
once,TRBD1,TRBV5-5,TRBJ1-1,TGTGCCAGCAGCCTCACAGGGGTGGGGGTGAACACTGAAGCTTTCTTT,CASSLTGVGVNTEAFF
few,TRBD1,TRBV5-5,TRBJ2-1,TGTGCCAGCAGCCAACGACAGGGGAATTCCTACAATGAGCAGTTCTTC,CASSQRQGNSYNEQFF
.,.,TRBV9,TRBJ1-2,TGTGCCAGCACGCAGGGTACGGGGGGCTATGGCTACACCTTC,CASTQGTGGYGYTF
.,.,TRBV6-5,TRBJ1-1,TGTGCCAGCAGGGACGGACAGTTGAACACTGAAGCTTTCTTT,CASRDGQLNTEAFF
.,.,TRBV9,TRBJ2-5,TGTGCCAGCAGCGTAGGCGTAAAAGAGACCCAGTACTTC,CASSVGVKETQYF
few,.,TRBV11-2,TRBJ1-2,TGTGCCAGCAGCCTGGGACAAAGCTATGGCTACACCTTC,CASSLGQSYGYTF
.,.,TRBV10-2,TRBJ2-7,TGCGCCAGCAGTGAGTCTTTTGGGAATGTGGGAGACTACGAGCAGTACTTC,CASSESFGNVGDYEQYF
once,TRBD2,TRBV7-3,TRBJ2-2,TGTGCCAGCAGCCGGGGGGCCGGGGAGCTGTTTTTT,CASSRGAGELFF
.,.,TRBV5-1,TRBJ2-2,TGCGCCAGCAGCTTGGTGACGGGGATGACCGGGGAGCTGTTTTTT,CASSLVTGMTGELFF
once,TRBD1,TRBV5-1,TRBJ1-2,TGCGCCAGCAGCCCACTCTACGTGGCGACAGGGCGGAATGTGGACTATGGCTACACCTTC,CASSPLYVATGRNVDYGYTF
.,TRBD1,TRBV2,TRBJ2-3,TGTGCCAGCAGTCGACAGGGAAGGCAAGATACGCAGTATTTT,CASSRQGRQDTQYF
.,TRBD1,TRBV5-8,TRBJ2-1,TGTGCCAGCAGCTTGGGACAGGGAAATGAGCAGTTCTTC,CASSLGQGNEQFF
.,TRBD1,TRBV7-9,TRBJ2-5,TGTGCCAGCAGCTTAGTCCAGGGGGTAGGAGAGACCCAGTACTTC,CASSLVQGVGETQYF
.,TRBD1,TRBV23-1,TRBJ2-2,TGCGCCAGCAGACCCCTACCTGGACAGGAGGAGACCGGGGAGCTGTTTTTT,CASRPLPGQEETGELFF
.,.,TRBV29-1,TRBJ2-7,TGCAGCGTTGAAGCAGGGTTGGACGAGCAGTACTTC,CSVEAGLDEQYF